This TCR beta chain is drawn from a study of blood T cell repertoires in COVID-19. Background on the study: Spain, Italy and the United States supplied samples that represented acute and convalescent COVID-19. T cells, B-cell-depleted T cells, or PBMCs supplied cDNA or gDNA.

This table comes from immunoSEQ multiplex PCR, and its TCRdb copy is limited to in-frame clones, with some not included. The top ten hold 9.8% of the sample, which has 180,000 or so clones, over 75% seen once. The CDR3 contains 15 residues. The V gene's germline CDR1 is SQVTM and CDR2 ANQGSEA. The sequence was collected from a woman over 75 with acute or convalescent COVID-19. The specimen was peripheral blood. This rearrangement joins TRBV29-1 to TRBJ1-2, with D tentatively TRBD1 (5 bases). The CDR3 region is CSVTFGGAVGYGYTF. Written as DNA, the CDR3 is TGCAGTGTGACCTTTGGAGGGGCGGTAGGCTATGGCTACACCTTC.